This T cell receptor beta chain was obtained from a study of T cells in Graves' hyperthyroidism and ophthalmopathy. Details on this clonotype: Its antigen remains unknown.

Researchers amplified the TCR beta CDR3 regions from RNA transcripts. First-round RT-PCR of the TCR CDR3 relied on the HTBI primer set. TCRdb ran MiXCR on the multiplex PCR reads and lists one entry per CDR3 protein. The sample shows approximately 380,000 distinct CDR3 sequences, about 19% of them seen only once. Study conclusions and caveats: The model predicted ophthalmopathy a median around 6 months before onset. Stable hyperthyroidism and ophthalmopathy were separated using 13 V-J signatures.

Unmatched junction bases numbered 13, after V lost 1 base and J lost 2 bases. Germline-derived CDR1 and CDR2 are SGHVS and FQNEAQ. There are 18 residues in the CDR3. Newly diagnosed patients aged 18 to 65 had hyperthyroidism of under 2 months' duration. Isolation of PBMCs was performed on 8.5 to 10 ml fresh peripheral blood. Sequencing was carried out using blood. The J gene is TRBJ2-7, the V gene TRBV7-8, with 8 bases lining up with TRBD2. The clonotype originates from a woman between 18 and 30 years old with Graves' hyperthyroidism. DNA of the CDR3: TGTGCCAGCAGCTTAGGGGACATCCGGCCGGGGGGGGCCTACGAGCAGTACTTC. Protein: CASSLGDIRPGGAYEQYF.